This TCR beta chain was documented in a study of CD8+ T cells in alopecia areata. Study overall: Twice daily, treated patients received 5 to 10 mg of oral tofacitinib. The duration of tofacitinib was 6 to 18 months, with 6 months off drug afterward.

Isolated RNA was reverse transcribed into cDNA used as the sequencing template. TCRdb keeps only in-frame clones here, not all; method: immunoSEQ multiplex PCR. The sample consists of about 200,000 clones, about three fifths of them appearing once. The V gene lost 8 bases and the J gene lost 6 bases, with 11 bases spanning the gap. Looked up from germline, CDR1 is SNHLY and CDR2 is FYNNEI. This CDR3 comprises 12 residues. The treatment is: oral pan-JAK inhibitor, 5-10 mg twice daily. The chain combines TRBV2 with TRBJ2-4; a weak D match, TRBD2 (5 bases). This TCR came from a human donor with alopecia areata. Sequencing used CD4+ T cells sorted from blood, obtained at week 24, from a patient treated with tofacitinib. The chain's CDR3 is CASRLEGNIQYF. The CDR3 nucleotides read TGTGCCAGCCGCCTCGAGGGAAACATTCAGTACTTC.